Sequencing of this TCR beta chain was carried out in a study of T cells after yellow fever vaccination. Overall study results and limits: Post-booster repertoires contained most primary-vaccination clones again (about 95% CD4, roughly 91% CD8). A minor fraction of clonotypes spanned both CD4 and CD8 compartments. FACS-sorted repertoires could contain abundant clonotypes contaminating from the bulk population.

Generation of TCR cDNA used 5'RACE template switching (which added a universal primer site and UMIs). TCRdb redid the calling of the 5' RACE reads with MiXCR, one entry per CDR3 protein. There are around 250,000 distinct CDR3 sequences in the sample; 6.9% occur only once, and around 0.9% lies in the top ten. Per the germline V gene, CDR1 is SGHDN and CDR2 is FVKESK. Trimming pared 0 bases from V and 2 bases from J, leaving 19 bases between. This CDR3 has 18 residues. This clonotype was recorded a few times. Its antigen is not identified. This specimen was CD4+ T cells sorted from PBMCs, taken 15 days after the yellow fever booster vaccination. The chain couples TRBV14 to TRBJ1-2, with TRBD1 as a possible D gene (6 bases). The source of this sequence is a man aged 25 to 40 who received the YFV17D yellow fever vaccine. The CDR3 loop reads CASSQDGAGDLGNYGYTF. CDR3 sequence (DNA): TGTGCCAGCAGCCAAGACGGGGCAGGGGATTTGGGGAACTATGGCTACACCTTC.